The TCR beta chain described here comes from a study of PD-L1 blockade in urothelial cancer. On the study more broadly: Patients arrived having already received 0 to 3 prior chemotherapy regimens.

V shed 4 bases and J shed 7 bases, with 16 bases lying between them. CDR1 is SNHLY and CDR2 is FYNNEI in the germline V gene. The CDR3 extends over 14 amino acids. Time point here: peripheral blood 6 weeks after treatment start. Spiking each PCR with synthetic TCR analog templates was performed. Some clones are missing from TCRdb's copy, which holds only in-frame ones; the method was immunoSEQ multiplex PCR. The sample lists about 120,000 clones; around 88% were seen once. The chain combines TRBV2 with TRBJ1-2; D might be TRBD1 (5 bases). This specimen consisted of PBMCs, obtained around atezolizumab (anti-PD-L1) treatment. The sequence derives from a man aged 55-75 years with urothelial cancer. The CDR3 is CASSGAGMVTGYTF. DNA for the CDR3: TGTGCCAGCAGTGGGGCAGGGATGGTTACTGGCTACACCTTC.